This TCR beta chain was observed in a study of control samples from healthy donors and cancer patients (dated by TCRdb to about 2020). Deletion took 4 bases off V and 0 bases off J, with a span of 4 bases between the germline ends. The CDR3, from cysteine to phenylalanine, totals 14 residues. Of the read, only the CDR3 DNA is kept; its 42 bases are in frame from base 1. The CDR1 and CDR2 encoded by the germline V gene are MGHDK and SYGVNS. The protocol used for the library was the immunoSEQ multiplex PCR assay. The immuneACCESS repertoire file appears here via TCRdb, limited to in-frame rearrangements. These files lack a portion of the clones; in checked studies, under half of the deficit traces to unresolved V genes, and the cause of the others is not known. Recorded for this sample are some 120,000 clones; roughly 84% of them occurred a single time. The biggest ten clones account for less than 9.5% of the sample.

This clone was recorded a few times. Its antigen target is currently unknown. No much larger clone exists at a distance of one base, and base qualities are not known. The V and J genes are TRBV25-1 and TRBJ1-6; the D gene is unclear. This clonotype originated in a man in his forties in good health. The sequencing input was blood. This receptor has the CDR3 CASSVSSYNSPLHF. DNA sequence: TGTGCCAGCAGTGTCAGCTCCTATAATTCACCCCTCCACTTT.